Following are 24 T cell receptor beta chains from one sample sequenced in a study of T cells after yellow fever vaccination. A single record per CDR3 protein comes from TCRdb applying MiXCR to the 5' RACE reads. The table includes some 340,000 distinct CDR3 sequences, 4.1% detected once. Sequenced material: PBMCs, taken 5 days after the yellow fever booster vaccination. The source of these receptors is a man aged 18 to 30 who received the YFV17D yellow fever vaccine.

V and J are TRBV19 and TRBJ1-1; D is perhaps TRBD1 (5 bases). The CDR3 is 14 amino acids. V was pared by 5 bases and J by 6 bases, with 16 bases between. Germline CDR1 LNHDA, CDR2 SQIVND (reference sequence). The CDR3 region is CASSLGGTGAEAFF. The CDR3 DNA is TGTGCCAGTAGTCTGGGGGGGACGGGAGCTGAAGCTTTCTTT. Looking up the rest from reference TRBV19 and TRBJ1-1 gives the full variable domain: DGGITQSPKYLFRKEGQNVTLSCEQNLNHDAMYWYRQDPGQGLRLIYYSQIVNDFQKGDIAEGYSVSREKKESFPLTVTSAQKNPTAFYLCASSLGGTGAEAFFGQGTRLTVV.

A few counts support this clonotype. The rearrangement links TRBV7-2 to TRBJ2-1; 9 bases line up with TRBD1. This CDR3 is built from 13 residues. CDR1 and CDR2 (germline): SGHTA, FQGNSA. V was pared by 11 bases and J by 7 bases, with 9 bases of the junction left unmatched. CDR3 sequence reads: CAGGTGRENEQFF. The CDR3 DNA sequence: TGTGCCGGCGGGACAGGGAGGGAGAATGAGCAGTTCTTC.

This clonotype has more than one count but fewer than ten. The CDR3 region is CASSLVKLIEETQYF. In DNA form, the CDR3 reads TGCGCCAGCAGCTTGGTAAAGCTGATAGAAGAGACCCAGTACTTC. The chain carries TRBV5-1 and TRBJ2-5; D is unresolved. The germline V gene has CDR1 SGHRS and CDR2 YFSETQ. This CDR3 spans 15 amino acids. V lost 0 bases to trimming and J lost 3 bases, with 12 bases between them. The entire variable domain, with the rest obtained from reference TRBV5-1 and TRBJ2-5, is as follows: KAGVTQTPRYLIKTRGQQVTLSCSPISGHRSVSWYQQTPGQGLQFLFEYFSETQRNKGNFPGRFSGRQFSNSRSEMNVSTLELGDSALYLCASSLVKLIEETQYFGPGTRLLVL.

The rearrangement links TRBV4-3 to TRBJ1-4; no firm D call. CDR1 and CDR2 (germline): LGHNA, YSLEER. This CDR3 has 17 residues. Between the trimmed V and J ends, which lost 1 base and 0 bases, there was a span of 12 bases. The CDR3 DNA sequence: TGCGCCAGCAGCCAAGTGGGATGGTTTGCAACTAATGAAAAACTGTTTTTT. It translates to CASSQVGWFATNEKLFF.

There are many counts of this clonotype. V and J are TRBV10-3 and TRBJ2-1; TRBD2 aligns across 16 bases. The CDR3 is 17 amino acids. V gave up 5 bases and J gave up 7 bases; unmatched junction bases: 8. CDR1 and CDR2 (germline): ENHRY, SYGVKD. In nucleotides, the CDR3 is TGTGCCATCAGTAAGGGACTAGCGGGGGGGCCGCCAAATGAGCAGTTCTTC. This translates into CAISKGLAGGPPNEQFF.

This clonotype was counted many times. The chain combines TRBV5-1 with TRBJ2-3, with D possibly called TRBD1 or TRBD2 (5 bases each). CDR3 length: 15 amino acids. CDR1 and CDR2 from the germline V gene are SGHRS and YFSETQ. V was clipped by 0 bases and J by 7 bases, with 15 bases between them. The CDR3, as DNA: TGCGCCAGCAGCTTGGGGGACGCTCGCCGGTATACGCAGTATTTT. Its translation: CASSLGDARRYTQYF.

A few counts support this clonotype. The chain has TRBV5-3 and TRBJ1-5; D is ambiguous. TRBV5-3 is designated an ORF whose function remains uncertain. V lost 5 bases and J lost 0, with 6 bases in between. The CDR3 has 13 residues. This CDR3 reads CARRGNSNQPQHF. The CDR3 DNA follows: TGTGCCAGAAGAGGAAATAGCAATCAGCCCCAGCATTTT.

This clonotype was picked up many times. V and J are TRBV10-3 and TRBJ2-3; the D is unclear. CDR1 and CDR2 from the germline V gene are ENHRY and SYGVKD. The V end lost 10 bases, the J end lost 2 bases, and 10 bases lay between the germline ends. The CDR3 is made up of 12 amino acids. The CDR3 region has the DNA TGTGCCACGGCGCCCACCACAGATACGCAGTATTTT. It specifies CATAPTTDTQYF.

The chain joins TRBV11-2 to TRBJ1-2; TRBD1 matches at 10 bases. This CDR3 contains 14 residues. Per germline, CDR1 SGHAT and CDR2 FQNNGV. The J segment lost 8 bases and the V segment lost 5 bases, leaving 8 bases of the junction unmatched. The CDR3 region has the DNA TGTGCCAGCAGCAACTCCGGGACAGGGGACGGCTACACCTTC. The encoded protein is CASSNSGTGDGYTF.

This clonotype showed up just a few times. The rearrangement joins TRBV3-2 to TRBJ1-5; the tabulated D call, TRBD1, remains unverified against the DNA. TRBV3-2 is assigned pseudogene status. The CDR3 consists of 15 residues. The CDR3 nucleotides read TGTGCCAGCAGCCGAGGGAAGGGGGGCAATCAGCCCCAGCATTTT. Residues: CASSRGKGGNQPQHF.

This clonotype showed up many times. The rearrangement joins TRBV6-2 or TRBV6-3 to TRBJ1-5; 7 bases agree with TRBD1. From germline, CDR1 is MNHEY and CDR2 SVGEGT. The CDR3 totals 21 residues. V was clipped by 6 bases and J by 5 bases; unmatched bases: 28. The CDR3: CASSPRPQREGDRLGYQPQHF. The CDR3 bases are TGTGCCAGCAGCCCGAGGCCCCAGCGCGAGGGGGACAGACTAGGGTATCAGCCCCAGCATTTT.

This clonotype was detected many times. This rearrangement joins TRBV6-5 to TRBJ1-2, with a tentative D call TRBD1 (5 bases). Germline-derived CDR1 and CDR2 are MNHEY and SVGAGI. The CDR3 is 13 amino acids. V lost 4 bases and J lost 8, with 14 bases in between. The CDR3 DNA follows: TGTGCCAGCAGTTCCACCGGGGACCGCGGCTACACCTTC. Translated, it gives CASSSTGDRGYTF.

There are many counts of this clonotype. The V and J genes are TRBV6-2 or TRBV6-3 and TRBJ1-1; D ambiguous. The germline V gene encodes CDR1 MNHEY and CDR2 SVGEGT. This CDR3 has 14 amino acids. Trimming pared 2 bases from V and 4 bases from J, leaving 11 bases between. The CDR3 reads CASSYGWVSTEAFF. The DNA of the CDR3 is TGTGCCAGCAGTTACGGCTGGGTTTCCACTGAAGCTTTCTTT.

This chain links TRBV6-2 or TRBV6-3 with TRBJ2-1, with a weak D call TRBD2 (7 bases). Germline CDR1 reads MNHEY; CDR2 reads SVGEGT. V was cut by 4 bases and J by 0 bases, with 13 bases left in between. CDR3 size: 16 residues. The CDR3 sequence: CASSSTGGYSYNEQFF. The CDR3 bases are TGTGCCAGCAGTTCAACGGGGGGCTACTCCTACAATGAGCAGTTCTTC.

This clonotype has at least ten counts. The CDR3 loop reads CASSGYTEAFF. The CDR3 DNA follows: TGCGCCAGCAGTGGATACACTGAAGCTTTCTTT. The rearrangement uses TRBV10-2 and TRBJ1-1; D is ambiguous. The CDR3 has 11 residues. The germline V and J ends were trimmed by 4 bases and 3 bases, with 3 bases remaining between them. CDR1 and CDR2 (germline): WSHSY, SAAADI.

This clonotype showed up many times. The chain carries TRBV7-8 and TRBJ1-1; D is undetermined. The CDR3 is made up of 11 amino acids. V was pared by 3 bases and J by 11 bases, with 10 bases between. Per germline, CDR1 SGHVS and CDR2 FQNEAQ. The chain's CDR3 is CASSFGQRAFF. The CDR3 region has the DNA TGTGCCAGCAGCTTCGGGCAGAGGGCTTTCTTT.

The chain links TRBV19 to TRBJ1-5, with 8 nucleotides matching TRBD1. Trimming took 7 bases from V and 2 from J; bases not matched to a gene: 1. Per the germline V gene, CDR1 is LNHDA and CDR2 is SQIVND (reference sequence). This CDR3 is 13 amino acids long. The CDR3 here is CASMGQGNQPQHF. In DNA, the CDR3 is TGTGCCAGTATGGGACAGGGCAATCAGCCCCAGCATTTT.

This clonotype was detected many times. This chain connects TRBV12-3 or TRBV12-4 to TRBJ1-1, with a weak D call TRBD1 (6 bases). V lost 6 bases to trimming and J lost 1 base, with 15 bases between them. CDR3 length: 15 residues. The CDR3 DNA reads TGTGCCAGCAGGTCGACAGGTCTCCCGAACACTGAAGCTTTCTTT. Protein product: CASRSTGLPNTEAFF.

This clonotype was seen at least ten times. At one end, the junction sequence differs from germline, possibly due to a read error. The chain carries TRBV5-1 and TRBJ2-5, with D unclear. The CDR3 consists of 13 residues. CDR1 is SGHRS and CDR2 is YFSETQ in the germline V gene. The CDR3: CASSLEYQETQYF. CDR3 nucleotide sequence: TGTGCCAGCAGCTTGGAGTACCAAGAGACCCAGTACTTC.

This clonotype was counted between two and nine times. The rearrangement links TRBV18 to TRBJ1-2; D unclear. The CDR3 spans 13 residues. Deletions cut 5 bases from V and 0 bases from J, with 7 bases between. CDR1 and CDR2 (germline): KGHSH, LQKENI. DNA for the CDR3: TGTGCCAGCTCAACAGCTTCTAACTATGGCTACACCTTC. Translation gives CASSTASNYGYTF. Looking up the rest from reference TRBV18 and TRBJ1-2 gives the full variable domain: NAGVMQNPRHLVRRRGQEARLRCSPMKGHSHVYWYRQLPEEGLKFMVYLQKENIIDESGMPKERFSAEFPKEGPSILRIQQVVRGDSAAYFCASSTASNYGYTFGSGTRLTVV.

This clonotype was seen many times. The rearrangement links TRBV11-1 to TRBJ2-3; tentative D call: TRBD2 (7 bases). Germline assignment: CDR1 SGHAT and CDR2 FQDESV (reference sequence). V lost 5 bases and J 1 base, leaving 10 bases between the germline ends. This CDR3 comprises 14 residues. This chain's CDR3 is CASSRRGRTDTQYF. CDR3 in DNA: TGTGCCAGCAGCCGGCGGGGGCGCACAGATACGCAGTATTTT.

Many counts were recorded for this clonotype. The chain recombines TRBV29-1 with TRBJ2-2; 11 positions agree with TRBD2. J gave up 1 base and V 6 bases, and 7 bases lay outside the gene matches. This CDR3 comprises 16 residues. Germline V CDR1 and CDR2: SQVTM, ANQGSEA. CDR3 DNA sequence: TGCAGCGTCCGGTCCACTAGCGGGGGGAACACCGGGGAGCTGTTTTTT. The encoded protein is CSVRSTSGGNTGELFF.

The gene calls are TRBV7-9 and TRBJ2-5; D remains ambiguous. V was cut by 1 base and J by 4 bases, with 10 bases left in between. In germline, CDR1 is SEHNR, CDR2 FQNEAQ (reference sequence). The CDR3 spans 14 residues. The CDR3 is CASSLGDLRETQYF. CDR3 DNA sequence: TGTGCCAGCAGCTTAGGGGATCTCCGAGAGACCCAGTACTTC.

This clonotype appeared a few times. The chain uses TRBV6-4 and TRBJ2-1; perhaps D is TRBD1 or TRBD2 (5 bases each). Germline V gene data show CDR1 as MRHNA and CDR2 as SNTAGT. This CDR3 region has 11 residues. V was cut by 3 bases and J by 9 bases, with 6 bases left in between. This chain's CDR3 is CASSEGVEQFF. The CDR3 DNA follows: TGTGCCAGCAGTGAGGGGGTTGAGCAGTTCTTC.